This TCR beta chain was sequenced for a study of CD8+CD57+ T cells in acquired aplastic anemia. General study results and limits: Approximately 28 CD8+ CDR3 sequences were shared between patients and controls.

The table lists this clonotype with a few counts. Its antigen is still unknown. The trim removed 6 bases at V and 7 bases at J, leaving 6 bases unmatched. This CDR3 is 13 amino acids long. Germline CDR1 reads DFQATT; CDR2 reads SNEGSKA (reference sequence). The patients chosen for sequencing had shown expansion of CD8+CD57+ cells (detected by flow cytometry). Researchers used genomic DNA as the template to profile TCR beta VDJ and CDR3. In TCRdb, the reads were re-called with MiXCR into one record per CDR3 protein. The profile shows 150,000 to 180,000 distinct CDR3 sequences, 40% to 65% of them singletons.

The V and J genes are TRBV20-1 and TRBJ1-6, with 7 bases lining up with TRBD1. Sequencing used sorted CD4+, CD8+, or CD8+CD57+ T cells (not recorded which) from PBMCs. This receptor was obtained from a human donor with aplastic anemia. In DNA form, the CDR3 reads TGCAGTGCCGCCGGGACAGTGAATTCACCCCTCCACTTT. It codes for CSAAGTVNSPLHF.